This T cell receptor (beta chain) originates from a study of beta chain features in type 1 diabetes. With V trimmed by 4 bases and J by 3 bases, 2 bases remained unmatched. The germline gives CDR1 SGHRS, CDR2 YFSETQ. The CDR3 extends over 13 amino acids. Investigators reverse transcribed all isolated RNA, so they sequenced expressed TCRB transcripts. Using immunoSEQ multiplex PCR, the repertoire was profiled, and TCRdb retains in-frame clones only, with some absent. Among a few hundred thousand clones listed, approximately 16% were seen once. The receptor comes from a woman between 18 and 29 years old in good health. Sequenced: naive CD4+ T cells from blood. The chain couples TRBV5-1 to TRBJ2-7, with 9 nucleotides matching TRBD1. The CDR3 region is CASSRDRVYEQYF. The CDR3 DNA follows: TGCGCCAGCAGCCGGGACAGGGTCTACGAGCAGTACTTC.